These T cell receptor beta chains were read from a single sample in a study of cytomegalovirus exposure and HLA in healthy donors. Repertoires were generated with immunoSEQ multiplex PCR, while TCRdb's copy carries only in-frame clones and drops some. The sample yields about 200,000 clones, around 73% seen once. Sequencing was carried out using PBMCs. Source of these receptors: a young woman in good health and CMV-seronegative. The CDR3 runs from the conserved cysteine through the conserved F or W. A D gene is named only where the DNA matches it firmly. A row's size may be missing; if present it is once, few, many or a size class.

V gene,D gene,clone size,J gene,CDR3 protein,CDR3 DNA
TRBV28,-,-,TRBJ1-4,CASSLTGRATNEKLFF,TGTGCCAGCAGTTTAACAGGGCGGGCAACTAATGAAAAACTGTTTTTT
TRBV4-1,TRBD1,-,TRBJ1-1,CASSRRTGIINTEAFF,TGCGCCAGCAGCCGACGGACAGGGATTATAAACACTGAAGCTTTCTTT
TRBV28,-,-,TRBJ1-4,CASSLLRDEKLFF,TGTGCCAGCAGTTTATTGAGGGATGAAAAACTGTTTTTT
TRBV5-6,TRBD1,-,TRBJ1-2,CASSPDRVDGYTF,TGTGCCAGCAGTCCTGACAGGGTGGACGGCTACACCTTC
TRBV2,TRBD1,-,TRBJ1-4,CASRRQGKDEKLFF,TGTGCCAGCAGACGACAGGGGAAGGATGAAAAACTGTTTTTT
TRBV19,TRBD2,-,TRBJ2-5,CASSNRGGETQYF,TGTGCCAGTAGTAATCGGGGAGGGGAGACCCAGTACTTC
TRBV7-9,TRBD1,-,TRBJ1-6,CASSPQQGWNSPLHF,TGTGCCAGCAGCCCCCAACAGGGGTGGAATTCACCCCTCCACTTT
TRBV11-2,TRBD2,-,TRBJ2-3,CASSFRGSGSTDTQYF,TGTGCCAGCAGCTTCAGAGGTAGCGGGAGCACAGATACGCAGTATTTT
TRBV11-2,-,-,TRBJ2-7,CASSFGRQPGYEQYF,TGTGCCAGCAGCTTCGGGCGACAGCCAGGCTACGAGCAGTACTTC
TRBV5-1,TRBD2,once,TRBJ2-4,CASRFGRAGAKNIQYF,TGCGCCAGCAGGTTTGGGAGGGCCGGGGCCAAAAACATTCAGTACTTC
TRBV4-1,TRBD2,-,TRBJ2-1,CASSRLESYGRTYNEQFF,TGCGCCAGCAGCCGCCTAGAGAGTTACGGGAGGACCTACAATGAGCAGTTCTTC
TRBV19,TRBD1,-,TRBJ1-2,CASTRQPPGQGDGYTF,TGTGCCAGTACCCGCCAACCTCCGGGACAGGGAGACGGCTACACCTTC
TRBV4-2,-,-,TRBJ1-4,CASSQDLEQPNEKLFF,TGTGCCAGCAGCCAAGATTTAGAACAGCCTAATGAAAAACTGTTTTTT
TRBV11-2,TRBD1,-,TRBJ1-2,CASSFPGQGYGYTF,TGTGCCAGCAGCTTCCCCGGACAGGGGTATGGCTACACCTTC
TRBV6-4,-,-,TRBJ2-1,CASSDTAGTTYNEQFF,TGTGCCAGCAGTGACACCGCCGGGACAACCTACAATGAGCAGTTCTTC
TRBV4-1,TRBD1,-,TRBJ2-1,CASSAEWTGEQFF,TGCGCCAGCAGCGCCGAATGGACAGGTGAGCAGTTCTTC
TRBV6-5,-,-,TRBJ1-2,CASSYLPQGWYGYTF,TGTGCCAGCAGTTACTTGCCTCAGGGTTGGTATGGCTACACCTTC
TRBV5-4,-,once,TRBJ2-5,CASSLGQGLRETQYF,TGTGCCAGCAGCTTGGGGCAGGGATTGCGGGAGACCCAGTACTTC
TRBV10-3,-,-,TRBJ1-2,CAIRGLSPEGYTF,TGTGCCATCAGGGGGCTCTCTCCGGAAGGCTACACCTTC
TRBV11-3,-,few,TRBJ2-3,CASSLRPTSTDTQYF,TGTGCCAGCAGCCTCCGGCCGACTAGCACAGATACGCAGTATTTT
TRBV6-5,-,-,TRBJ2-3,CASSSGGDTQYF,TGTGCCAGCAGCTCCGGGGGTGATACGCAGTATTTT
TRBV27,-,-,TRBJ1-2,CASSLRVNYGYTF,TGTGCCAGCAGCTTACGAGTCAACTATGGCTACACCTTC
TRBV7-9,-,-,TRBJ2-3,CASSFGHYTDTQYF,TGTGCCAGCAGCTTCGGACACTACACAGATACGCAGTATTTT
TRBV5-6,TRBD2,-,TRBJ2-7,CASSLLAGDEQYF,TGTGCCAGCAGCCTTCTAGCGGGGGACGAGCAGTACTTC
TRBV9,-,-,TRBJ2-7,CASSAPSSYEQYF,TGTGCCAGCAGCGCCCCCTCTTCCTACGAGCAGTACTTC
TRBV30,TRBD1,-,TRBJ1-2,CAWRQGYGTRYGYTF,TGTGCCTGGAGACAGGGGTATGGGACTCGCTATGGCTACACCTTC
TRBV21-1,-,-,TRBJ2-7,CASSKVVGQVPYEQYF,TGTGCCAGCAGCAAAGTTGTCGGACAGGTGCCCTACGAGCAGTACTTC
TRBV18,-,-,TRBJ1-5,CASSPPGGYQPQHF,TGTGCCAGCTCACCACCGGGGGGTTATCAGCCCCAGCATTTT